This is a list of T cell receptor beta chains from one sample in a study of T cell repertoires in cytomegalovirus infection. TCRdb redid the calling of the reads with MiXCR, one entry per CDR3 protein. The sample has 200,000 to 300,000 distinct CDR3 sequences; 8% to 9.5% are singletons. The sample consisted of PBMCs. These receptors were collected from a human donor in good health (CMV status not recorded). Some clones in this sample may be carry-over from other donors' samples. The CDR3 runs from the conserved cysteine through the conserved F or W. A D gene is named only where the DNA matches it firmly. Rows may omit the clone size; those that give it use once, few, many or a size class.

clone size,V gene,CDR3 length,D gene,J gene,CDR3 protein,CDR3 DNA
many,TRBV7-6,14,.,TRBJ2-7,CASSSSGTPYEQYF,TGTGCCAGCAGCTCGAGCGGGACACCCTACGAGCAGTACTTC
many,TRBV20-1,12,.,TRBJ1-1,CSATGPNTEAFF,TGCAGTGCTACGGGCCCGAACACTGAAGCTTTCTTT
.,TRBV28,14,.,TRBJ1-2,CASSLGQYAYGYTF,TGTGCCAGCAGTTTAGGACAGTACGCCTATGGCTACACCTTC
many,TRBV7-9,16,.,TRBJ2-6,CASSLARLSGANVLTF,TGTGCCAGCAGCTTAGCCCGACTTTCTGGGGCCAACGTCCTGACTTTC
many,TRBV7-2,16,.,TRBJ2-7,CASSPRIDPFGNEQYF,TGTGCCAGCAGCCCTAGGATTGACCCCTTCGGGAACGAGCAGTACTTC
.,TRBV19,14,.,TRBJ1-4,CARTQTATNEKLFF,TGTGCCAGAACACAGACAGCAACTAATGAAAAACTGTTTTTT
many,TRBV7-2,14,.,TRBJ2-1,CASSPPSANNEQFF,TGTGCCAGCAGCCCGCCCTCGGCTAACAATGAGCAGTTCTTC
.,TRBV6-2/TRBV6-3,11,TRBD1,TRBJ1-2,CASSEGQPAYF,TGTGCCAGCAGTGAGGGACAGCCAGCTTACTTC
few,TRBV7-2,17,TRBD2,TRBJ2-2,CASSLGASGSGTGELFF,TGTGCCAGCAGCTTAGGGGCTAGCGGGAGTGGAACCGGGGAGCTGTTTTTT
many,TRBV7-9,16,TRBD2,TRBJ2-7,CASSAGGGLLAHEQYF,TGTGCCAGCAGCGCGGGTGGGGGACTACTCGCCCACGAGCAGTACTTC
many,TRBV7-2,15,.,TRBJ1-1,CASSLAPAREPEAFF,TGTGCCAGCAGCTTAGCCCCGGCGAGAGAACCTGAAGCTTTCTTT
many,TRBV7-2,15,.,TRBJ1-2,CASGGMRGANYGYTF,TGTGCCAGCGGCGGAATGAGGGGAGCTAACTATGGCTACACCTTC
.,TRBV4-3,14,.,TRBJ1-2,CASSPTQSLYGYTF,TGCGCCAGCAGCCCGACTCAGTCGTTATATGGCTACACCTTC
many,TRBV2,14,TRBD2,TRBJ2-7,CASSEEGAGDEQYF,TGTGCCAGCAGTGAAGAGGGAGCGGGGGACGAGCAGTACTTC
few,TRBV6-1,15,TRBD1,TRBJ1-2,CASCPGGQGFGGYTF,TGTGCCAGCTGTCCGGGGGGACAGGGGTTTGGCGGCTACACCTTC
many,TRBV7-9,14,TRBD1,TRBJ2-3,CASSPGQYTDTQYF,TGTGCCAGCAGTCCGGGACAGTACACAGATACGCAGTATTTT
few,TRBV10-2,13,TRBD1,TRBJ1-1,CATMDRGSTEAFF,TGCGCCACTATGGACAGGGGGAGCACTGAAGCTTTCTTT
many,TRBV7-2,14,TRBD1,TRBJ1-1,CASSINRGRAEAFF,TGTGCCAGCAGCATTAACAGGGGGCGAGCTGAAGCTTTCTTT
many,TRBV5-8,18,TRBD1,TRBJ1-5,CASSPDNWDRRINQPQHF,TGTGCCAGCAGCCCCGATAATTGGGACAGGAGGATCAATCAGCCCCAGCATTTT
many,TRBV7-2,16,TRBD2,TRBJ2-3,CASSLVGGRAGDTQYF,TGTGCCAGCAGCTTGGTCGGCGGGAGGGCCGGAGATACGCAGTATTTT
.,TRBV14,15,.,TRBJ1-6,CASSQEVVGMMSLHF,TGTGCCAGCAGCCAAGAAGTGGTAGGGATGATGTCCCTCCACTTT
many,TRBV5-6,13,TRBD1,TRBJ2-7,CASSGQGYYEQYF,TGTGCCAGCAGCGGACAGGGATACTACGAGCAGTACTTC
many,TRBV7-8,13,.,TRBJ2-1,CASSLLKGNEQFF,TGTGCCAGCAGCCTACTTAAGGGGAATGAGCAGTTCTTC
many,TRBV28,17,.,TRBJ1-1,CASSSDKRGLSNTEAFF,TGTGCCAGCAGTTCAGATAAAAGGGGGTTATCGAACACTGAAGCTTTCTTT
many,TRBV7-2,16,TRBD2,TRBJ2-2,CASSPGLAGGTGELFF,TGTGCCAGCAGCCCCGGACTAGCGGGAGGAACCGGGGAGCTGTTTTTT
.,TRBV20-1,14,.,TRBJ1-4,CSARIPRLDEKLFF,TGCAGTGCTAGAATCCCTCGGTTGGATGAAAAACTGTTTTTT
few,TRBV12-3/TRBV12-4,12,.,TRBJ1-5,CASSFTDQPQHF,TGTGCCAGCAGTTTTACCGATCAGCCCCAGCATTTT
.,TRBV5-1,15,TRBD1,TRBJ1-2,CASSPPGQGAVGYTF,TGCGCCAGCAGCCCTCCGGGACAGGGCGCTGTTGGCTACACCTTC
many,TRBV10-3,14,TRBD1,TRBJ1-2,CAISEGGVDYGYTF,TGTGCCATCAGTGAAGGGGGCGTTGACTATGGCTACACCTTC
few,TRBV3-1,11,TRBD1,TRBJ1-4,CASRRDSLLFF,TGTGCCAGCAGGCGGGACAGTCTCCTGTTTTTT
few,TRBV20-1,12,TRBD1,TRBJ2-7,CSARGTGAEQYF,TGCAGTGCTAGGGGGACAGGAGCCGAGCAGTACTTC
.,TRBV12-5,14,TRBD1,TRBJ2-3,CASGPDRGRDTQYF,TGTGCTAGTGGTCCCGACAGGGGCAGGGATACGCAGTATTTT
.,TRBV2,14,TRBD1,TRBJ1-1,CASRPQGVGTEAFF,TGTGCCAGCAGGCCGCAGGGGGTTGGCACTGAAGCTTTCTTT
few,TRBV12-5,13,.,TRBJ1-1,CASGLVRDTEAFF,TGTGCTAGTGGTTTGGTACGGGACACTGAAGCTTTCTTT
many,TRBV19,15,.,TRBJ1-5,CASTLTGPSNQPQHF,TGTGCCAGTACCCTGACAGGCCCTAGCAATCAGCCCCAGCATTTT
many,TRBV14,12,.,TRBJ2-2,CASSHGTGELFF,TGTGCCAGCAGCCACGGGACCGGGGAGCTGTTTTTT
many,TRBV7-2,15,.,TRBJ1-1,CASSSRGIRNTEAFF,TGTGCCAGCAGCTCGAGGGGGATCCGGAACACTGAAGCTTTCTTT
many,TRBV7-2,14,.,TRBJ2-4,CASSLDARTNIQYF,TGTGCCAGCAGCTTAGATGCCCGAACCAACATTCAGTACTTC
few,TRBV6-5,16,.,TRBJ1-4,CASSYWRGTTNEKLFF,TGTGCCAGCAGTTACTGGCGGGGGACAACTAATGAAAAACTGTTTTTT
once,TRBV7-3,14,.,TRBJ2-5,CASSLTAGQETQYF,TGTGCCAGCAGCTTAACGGCAGGTCAAGAGACCCAGTACTTC